This is a list of T cell receptor beta chains from one sample in a study of cytomegalovirus exposure and HLA in healthy donors. The assay was immunoSEQ multiplex PCR, and TCRdb's table has in-frame clones only and misses some. The sample consists of approximately 280,000 clones, roughly 88% of them appearing once. The sequenced material came from PBMCs. The origin of the receptors is a middle-aged man in good health and CMV-seropositive. CDR3s include the opening cysteine and the closing phenylalanine or tryptophan. D genes are given only for firm matches. Size is stated for part of the rows, as once, few or many counts, or as a class when the clone is expanded.

>TRBJ1-5|-|TRBV6-5|TRBD1
TGTGCCAGCCAGGCCCCAGGGGGCGGACAGCCCCAGCATTTT
CASQAPGGGQPQHF
>TRBJ2-5|once|TRBV6-6|TRBD1
TGTGCCAGCAGCCTCTCCAAGGGGGCCGAGACCCAGTACTTC
CASSLSKGAETQYF
>TRBJ2-7|-|TRBV13|TRBD2
TGTGCCAGCAGCTTCCCTAGCGGTCGCTACGAGCAGTACTTC
CASSFPSGRYEQYF
>TRBJ1-5|-|TRBV6-5|-
TGTGCCAGCAGTTATGTCTCTAGCAATCAGCCCCAGCATTTT
CASSYVSSNQPQHF
>TRBJ2-5|-|TRBV7-2|TRBD2
TGTGCCAGCAGCATGGGAACTAGCGGGAGTCCGGAGACCCAGTACTTC
CASSMGTSGSPETQYF
>TRBJ2-7|-|TRBV27|-
TGTGCCAGCAGTTTCCGGGATCCTACGAAGCAGTACTTC
CASSFRDPTKQYF
>TRBJ2-4|-|TRBV11-3|TRBD2
TGTGCCAGCAGCGGACTAGCGGGAGGAGCCAAAAACATTCAGTACTTC
CASSGLAGGAKNIQYF
>TRBJ1-1|once|TRBV18|-
TGTGCCAGCTCACCACGGAGGGGCGCCCCCAACACTGAAGCTTTCTTT
CASSPRRGAPNTEAFF
>TRBJ2-7|-|TRBV28|-
TGTGCCAGCAGTTTGTCAGGGGTCGGTTACGAGCAGTACTTC
CASSLSGVGYEQYF
>TRBJ2-3|-|TRBV9|-
TGTGCCAGCAGCGAAACAGGGTCCTTAGCAGATACGCAGTATTTT
CASSETGSLADTQYF
>TRBJ1-5|-|TRBV4-1|-
TGCGCCAGCAGCCCCCAGGGTGGCAATCAGCCCCAGCATTTT
CASSPQGGNQPQHF
>TRBJ2-1|-|TRBV4-1|-
TGCGCCAGCAGCCAAGAGGAAGCGTTGGTTGAGCAGTTCTTC
CASSQEEALVEQFF
>TRBJ2-2|-|TRBV6-5|-
TGTGCCAGCAGTTACTCGGGCAGGGAAGTCACCGGGGAGCTGTTTTTT
CASSYSGREVTGELFF
>TRBJ1-1|-|TRBV6-5|-
TGTGCCAGCAGCAGGACGGACTTGAACACTGAAGCTTTCTTT
CASSRTDLNTEAFF
>TRBJ2-3|once|TRBV29-1|-
TGCAGCGTTGACTGGACTAGCACAGATACGCAGTATTTT
CSVDWTSTDTQYF
>TRBJ2-7|once|TRBV10-3|-
TGTGCCATCAGTGATTGGGGACGGGGGAGCTCCTACGAACAGTACTTC
CAISDWGRGSSYEQYF
>TRBJ2-5|-|TRBV19|TRBD2
TGTGCCAGTAGTACCGGACTAGCGGGAGGAGGAGAGACCCAGTACTTC
CASSTGLAGGGETQYF
>TRBJ2-2|once|TRBV5-4|TRBD2
TGTGCCAGCAGCCCGGGACTAGCGGGGAACACCGGGGAGCTGTTTTTT
CASSPGLAGNTGELFF
>TRBJ2-1|-|TRBV29-1|TRBD1
TGCAGCTCAGGGACAGGGAACCTATACAATGAGCAGTTCTTC
CSSGTGNLYNEQFF
>TRBJ2-1|few|TRBV27|TRBD2
TGTGCCAGCGCCGGGACTAGCTCCTCGGGTGAGCAGTTCTTC
CASAGTSSSGEQFF
>TRBJ2-3|-|TRBV6-1|-
TGTGCCAGCAGTGAAGGCCGCGGGTGGGAGGGGGCAGATACGCAGTATTTT
CASSEGRGWEGADTQYF
>TRBJ2-5|-|TRBV5-1|TRBD1
TGCGCCAGCAGCCTCGGGACAGGGGGGCAAGAGACCCAGTACTTC
CASSLGTGGQETQYF
>TRBJ2-7|-|TRBV19|TRBD1
TGTGCCAGTACCCAGACAGGGATACCCTACGAGCAGTACTTC
CASTQTGIPYEQYF
>TRBJ2-3|once|TRBV29-1|-
TGCAGCGTTGAGACTCGACAGATCGCAGATACGCAGTATTTT
CSVETRQIADTQYF
>TRBJ1-1|-|TRBV4-1|-
TGCGCCAGCAGCCACGGGGGACCCAACACTGAAGCTTTCTTT
CASSHGGPNTEAFF
>TRBJ2-1|-|TRBV14|-
TGTGCCAGCAGCCCAAGATTGGACAGCTACAATGAGCAGTTCTTC
CASSPRLDSYNEQFF
>TRBJ2-7|-|TRBV5-4|TRBD2
TGTGCCAGCAGCGTTGGACTAGCCAACTCCTACGAGCAGTACTTC
CASSVGLANSYEQYF
>TRBJ1-1|few|TRBV4-1|-
TGCGCCAGCAGCCAAGAAGGAGGGGCCAACACTGAAGCTTTCTTT
CASSQEGGANTEAFF
>TRBJ2-7|-|TRBV6-6|TRBD2
TGTGCCAGCAGTTACTCGGTACTAGCGGGCGAGCAGTACTTC
CASSYSVLAGEQYF
>TRBJ1-5|-|TRBV27|TRBD1
TGTGCCAGCAGGGCAGACAGGGGAAGCAATCAGCCCCAGCATTTT
CASRADRGSNQPQHF
>TRBJ1-1|-|TRBV7-6|-
TGTGCCAGCAGCCGATCTCAGGGCGCAGGGGCTTTCTTT
CASSRSQGAGAFF
>TRBJ1-1|many|TRBV5-4|-
TGTGCCAGCAGCTTAGAGATGAACACTGAAGCTTTCTTT
CASSLEMNTEAFF